Below, one T cell receptor (beta chain) is given with its context. Trimming took off 4 bases at V and 2 bases at J, with 9 bases between the two ends. The CDR3 totals 14 residues. Germline CDR1 and CDR2: SGHRS and YFSETQ. Clones were read by immunoSEQ multiplex PCR, and TCRdb kept only the in-frame ones, dropping some. The top ten clones hold over 12% of a sample with a few hundred thousand clones, around 87% of them seen once. Within 2 weeks before study entry, exposed participants met a COVID-19 case. The data stem from a study of blood T cell repertoires in COVID-19. The TCR originated in a man younger than 45 who had been exposed to COVID-19. The sample comprised PBMCs or T cells enriched from blood (not recorded which). The chain uses TRBV5-1 and TRBJ2-2; D call uncertain. CDR3 region: CASSPRHNTGELFF. The CDR3 region has the DNA TGCGCCAGCAGCCCCCGACACAACACCGGGGAGCTGTTTTTT. The whole variable domain, filled in from reference TRBV5-1 and TRBJ2-2, reads KAGVTQTPRYLIKTRGQQVTLSCSPISGHRSVSWYQQTPGQGLQFLFEYFSETQRNKGNFPGRFSGRQFSNSRSEMNVSTLELGDSALYLCASSPRHNTGELFFGEGSRLTVL.